This is a list of T cell receptor beta chains from one sample in a study of T-cell reconstitution after alpha-beta-depleted transplantation in children. Each CDR3 protein gets one entry after TCRdb re-called the PCR reads with MiXCR. The table includes approximately 500,000 distinct CDR3 sequences, approximately 30% detected once. Source: PBMCs, taken before TCRalphabeta/CD19-depleted stem cell transplant. All receptors derive from a boy under three years old with Wiskott-Aldrich syndrome, due to receive a stem cell transplant. Both conserved end residues are part of each CDR3. The D gene is left open where the match is weak. The listing skips clone size in some rows; elsewhere it reads once, few, many or a size class.

j_call	clone_size	cdr3_length	d_call	v_call	cdr3_nt	cdr3_aa
TRBJ2-1	-	16	-	TRBV5-1	TGCGCCAGCAGCTTGCAGACGGAGAGCTCCTACAATGAGCAGTTCTTC	CASSLQTESSYNEQFF
TRBJ2-1	many	14	TRBD2	TRBV4-1	TGCGCCAGCAGGCTAGCGGGGACCTACAATGAGCAGTTCTTC	CASRLAGTYNEQFF
TRBJ2-1	-	14	TRBD2	TRBV6-5	TGTGCCAGCAGACCTAGGACTAGTACACATGAGCAGTTCTTC	CASRPRTSTHEQFF
TRBJ2-7	once	14	TRBD2	TRBV7-2	TGTGCCAGCAGCTCCGGGACTATTCCTTGGGAGCAGTACTTC	CASSSGTIPWEQYF
TRBJ2-1	few	15	-	TRBV30	TGTGCCTGGAGTGTTGGGCTATCAGCTATCAATGAGCAGTTCTTC	CAWSVGLSAINEQFF
TRBJ2-3	few	16	-	TRBV28	TGTGCCAGCAGCCAGACTCGGGTTTTTGGCACAGATACGCAGTATTTT	CASSQTRVFGTDTQYF
TRBJ2-5	few	15	-	TRBV25-1	TGTGCCAGCAGTGAAAAGAATTGGTACCAAGAGACCCAGTACTTC	CASSEKNWYQETQYF
TRBJ1-2	few	14	-	TRBV29-1	TGCAGCGTTGGGTTTGATCGGGGGATCGATGGCTACACCTTC	CSVGFDRGIDGYTF
TRBJ2-1	few	14	-	TRBV6-1	TGTGCCAGCGGAAGGCAGGGGTTTAGGGATGAGCAGTTCTTC	CASGRQGFRDEQFF
TRBJ2-5	-	15	-	TRBV5-1	TGCGCCAGCAGCTTATTAAATTCTGAAGAAGAGACCCAGTACTTC	CASSLLNSEEETQYF
TRBJ2-7	-	15	TRBD2	TRBV5-1	TGCGCCAGCAGCTTGCGACTAGCGGGAGCCTCCGAGCAGTACTTC	CASSLRLAGASEQYF
TRBJ2-1	few	13	-	TRBV24-1	TGTGCCACCAGTGATTTGTACGGGAATGAGCAGTTCTTC	CATSDLYGNEQFF
TRBJ2-1	few	15	-	TRBV24-1	TGTGCCACCAGTGATCCCCGGGACTTTTACAATGAGCAGTTCTTC	CATSDPRDFYNEQFF
TRBJ2-7	-	14	-	TRBV6-1	TGTGCCAGCAGCCAAAACTGGGGGGAGACCGAGCAGTACTTC	CASSQNWGETEQYF
TRBJ2-4	few	15	-	TRBV10-3	TGTGCCATCAGTGACGACAGAGTAGCCAAAAACATTCAGTACTTC	CAISDDRVAKNIQYF
TRBJ1-1	few	13	-	TRBV12-3/TRBV12-4	TGTGCCAGCACCCAAAGGGGCGGCACTGAAGCTTTCTTT	CASTQRGGTEAFF
TRBJ1-6	-	13	-	TRBV10-1	TGCGCCAGCAGTGATTCGTTGAATTCACCCCTCCACTTT	CASSDSLNSPLHF
TRBJ2-5	few	15	-	TRBV20-1	TGCAGTGCTAGAGATCTAGTAGGGGGTAGAGAGACCCAGTACTTC	CSARDLVGGRETQYF
TRBJ1-4	once	11	-	TRBV29-1	TGCAGCGTGAGAGCTAATGAAAAACTGTTTTTT	CSVRANEKLFF
TRBJ2-1	-	15	-	TRBV4-1	TGCGCCAGCAGCCAAGATGGGGGTAAATACAATGAGCAGTTCTTC	CASSQDGGKYNEQFF
TRBJ2-4	once	12	-	TRBV20-1	TGCAGTGCTGTAGTTGGGCAAAACATTCAGTACTTC	CSAVVGQNIQYF
TRBJ2-1	many	17	TRBD2	TRBV5-1	TGCGCCAGCAGCCTGGGACTAGCGGGAGTCCGGTACAATGAGCAGTTCTTC	CASSLGLAGVRYNEQFF
TRBJ1-6	few	15	-	TRBV6-1	TGTGCCAGCAGTACCGCACCGCCCATTGGTTCACCCCTCCACTTT	CASSTAPPIGSPLHF
TRBJ2-7	-	15	-	TRBV15	TGTGCCACCAGCAGTCCCCGCTGGGGAGATATGGAGCAGTACTTC	CATSSPRWGDMEQYF
TRBJ2-7	-	14	-	TRBV5-1	TGCGCCAGCAGCTTAGAGGCTAGCTCTCTGGAGCAGTACTTC	CASSLEASSLEQYF
TRBJ2-5	-	15	-	TRBV28	TGTGCCAGCAGACTCGGGGGACAGACTGGGGAGACCCAGTACTTC	CASRLGGQTGETQYF
TRBJ1-3	-	12	-	TRBV10-3	TGTGCCATCACGGGGCATGGAAACACCATATATTTT	CAITGHGNTIYF
TRBJ2-7	-	14	-	TRBV20-1	TGCAGTGCTAGAGCCGGCGGCGGGATGTACGAGCAGTACTTC	CSARAGGGMYEQYF
TRBJ2-1	few	14	-	TRBV4-1	TGCGCCAGCAGCCAGGGAACAGGGTTAAATGAGCAGTTCTTC	CASSQGTGLNEQFF
TRBJ2-3	few	18	TRBD1	TRBV11-2	TGTGCCAGCAGCTTATTCTTCGTCCGGACAGGGCGTGAAGATACGCAGTATTTT	CASSLFFVRTGREDTQYF
TRBJ2-1	-	16	TRBD2	TRBV4-1	TGCGCCAGCAGCCAGCCGGGACTAGCGGCTTACAATGAGCAGTTCTTC	CASSQPGLAAYNEQFF
TRBJ2-1	-	20	TRBD2	TRBV12-3/TRBV12-4	TGTGCCAGCAGTCCTACCGGGGCTAGCGGGAGGCGATCGTCTTACAATGAGCAGTTCTTC	CASSPTGASGRRSSYNEQFF
TRBJ2-7	-	15	-	TRBV15	TGTGCCACCAGCAGAGGAGGGGGACGAACCTACGAGCAGTACTTC	CATSRGGGRTYEQYF
TRBJ1-1	-	14	-	TRBV12-3/TRBV12-4	TGTGCCAGCAGTTCCCACAGGGTGGGTACTGAAGCTTTCTTT	CASSSHRVGTEAFF
TRBJ2-7	few	16	-	TRBV12-3/TRBV12-4	TGTGCCAGCAGTCCACCGATAGCGGAGGGTAAATACGAGCAGTACTTC	CASSPPIAEGKYEQYF
TRBJ2-3	few	16	TRBD2	TRBV4-1	TGCGCCAGCAGCCCGGCCCTAGCGGGAGGCACAGATACGCAGTATTTT	CASSPALAGGTDTQYF
TRBJ2-7	-	14	-	TRBV12-3/TRBV12-4	TGTGCCAGCAGTTTTGACCCGAGCTCCTACGAGCAGTACTTC	CASSFDPSSYEQYF
TRBJ2-7	-	17	TRBD2	TRBV3-1	TGTGCCAGCAGCCAAGATTCCGGACTAGCGGGAGATTACGAGCAGTACTTC	CASSQDSGLAGDYEQYF
TRBJ2-7	-	15	TRBD2	TRBV12-3/TRBV12-4	TGTGCCAGCAACCTAGAAGCGGGAGGGCCTCACGAGCAGTACTTC	CASNLEAGGPHEQYF
TRBJ2-1	few	10	-	TRBV12-5	TGTGCTAGTGGTCAGGATGAGCAGTTCTTC	CASGQDEQFF
TRBJ1-1	-	14	TRBD1	TRBV18	TGTGCCAGCTCCCCGACAGGGAGGGACACTGAAGCTTTCTTT	CASSPTGRDTEAFF